Following are 20 T cell receptor beta chains from one sample sequenced in a study of patients and donors after allogeneic stem cell transplantation. TCRdb ran MiXCR on the RT-PCR reads and lists one entry per CDR3 protein. Counted here are roughly 960,000 distinct CDR3 sequences, more than 15% occurring once; the ten biggest clones make up approximately 5.9%. What was sequenced was blood, either unsorted or a sorted T cell fraction (not recorded which). These receptors all stem from a human donor who was either an allogeneic HSCT recipient or a stem cell or donor lymphocyte infusion donor (not recorded which). It is not recorded whose cells these are; they may come from a transplant donor.

The V and J genes are TRBV12-3 or TRBV12-4 and TRBJ1-1; weak D call: TRBD1 (5 bases). V was shortened by 1 base and J by 6 bases, with 12 bases between the two germline ends. This CDR3 is built from 14 residues. CDR3 sequence: CASSLEGFLSEAFF. The CDR3 region has the DNA TGTGCCAGCAGTTTAGAGGGGTTTCTTTCTGAAGCTTTCTTT.

The chain links TRBV5-1 to TRBJ2-3, with 12 nucleotides matching TRBD2. Germline V gene lookup returns CDR1 SGHRS and CDR2 YFSETQ. V was pared by 4 bases and J by 6 bases, with 6 bases of the junction left unmatched. This CDR3 contains 15 residues. CDR3 in DNA: TGCGCCAGCAGCAATGGACTAGCGGGGATGGATACGCAGTATTTT. It yields the protein CASSNGLAGMDTQYF.

The chain employs TRBV6-2 or TRBV6-3 and TRBJ2-4; perhaps TRBD1 as D (6 bases). Trimming pared 5 bases from V and 8 bases from J, leaving 13 bases between. CDR1 is MNHEY, CDR2 SVGEGT, per germline. The CDR3 runs 13 residues. CDR3 sequence: CASSTQGWDIQYF. The CDR3 coding sequence is TGTGCCAGCAGTACACAGGGCTGGGACATTCAGTACTTC.

The rearrangement links TRBV30 to TRBJ2-7; a weak D match, TRBD2 (5 bases). This CDR3 contains 12 residues. Per germline, CDR1 GTSNPN and CDR2 SVGIG (reference sequence). The ends were cut back, 3 bases at V and 6 bases at J, with 12 bases in the middle. CDR3 protein: CAWSEGRGEQYF. The CDR3 coding sequence is TGTGCCTGGAGCGAGGGTCGGGGCGAGCAGTACTTC.

The chain couples TRBV5-1 to TRBJ2-3; the match to TRBD2 covers 13 bases. V shed 3 bases, J shed 4 bases, and the junction held 14 bases outside the gene matches. The CDR3 is made up of 19 amino acids. Germline-derived CDR1 and CDR2 are SGHRS and YFSETQ. The CDR3 region is CASSYPRTSGSFVPDTQYF. In DNA form, the CDR3 reads TGCGCCAGCAGCTATCCCCGGACTAGCGGGAGTTTCGTCCCAGATACGCAGTATTTT.

This clonotype was seen a few times. The genes are TRBV7-2 and TRBJ2-5; TRBD2 might be the D (6 bases). Deletions cut 2 bases from V and 2 bases from J, with 9 bases between. There are 14 residues in the CDR3. Germline V gene sequence: CDR1 SGHTA, CDR2 FQGNSA. CDR3 residues: CASSLMREQETQYF. CDR3 coding DNA: TGTGCCAGCAGCTTAATGCGGGAACAAGAGACCCAGTACTTC.

This rearrangement joins TRBV11-3 to TRBJ1-1; D not resolved. The CDR3 contains 14 residues. The V end lost 0 bases, the J end lost 1 base, and 6 bases lay between the germline ends. CDR1 and CDR2 from the germline V gene are SGHNT and YENEEA. The CDR3 nucleotides are TGTGCCAGCAGCTTAGATACCGAGAACACTGAAGCTTTCTTT. Translated, it gives CASSLDTENTEAFF.

The sample holds a few counts of this clonotype. The chain links TRBV20-1 to TRBJ1-1; 8 nucleotides line up with TRBD1. This CDR3 has 14 residues. CDR1 and CDR2 (germline): DFQATT, SNEGSKA (reference sequence). Trimming removed 5 bases from V and 0 bases from J; junction bases left unmatched: 5. The CDR3 nucleotides read TGCAGTGCTTGGGACAGGAAGATGAACACTGAAGCTTTCTTT. It encodes CSAWDRKMNTEAFF.

In this sample, this clonotype turned up a few times. V and J are TRBV5-1 and TRBJ1-2; D call uncertain. The CDR3 has 11 amino acids. V was clipped by 7 bases and J by 4 bases, with 8 bases between them. Germline V gives CDR1 SGHRS, CDR2 YFSETQ. CDR3 sequence reads: CASGEGYGYTF. The CDR3 bases are TGCGCCAGCGGGGAGGGCTATGGCTACACCTTC. The full variable domain, in which reference TRBV5-1 and TRBJ1-2 provide the parts outside the CDR3, is KAGVTQTPRYLIKTRGQQVTLSCSPISGHRSVSWYQQTPGQGLQFLFEYFSETQRNKGNFPGRFSGRQFSNSRSEMNVSTLELGDSALYLCASGEGYGYTFGSGTRLTVV.

This clonotype came up a few times. The chain is built from TRBV15 and TRBJ1-1; 7 bases agree with TRBD1. V was pared by 7 bases and J by 1 base, with 9 bases of the junction left unmatched. Germline CDR1 reads LNHNV; CDR2 reads YYDKDF (reference sequence). The CDR3 spans 15 residues. As DNA, the CDR3 is TGTGCCACCACCGCTCCCGGGACAGAGAACACTGAAGCTTTCTTT. Amino acids: CATTAPGTENTEAFF. Variable domain in full (rest from reference TRBV15 and TRBJ1-1): DAMVIQNPRYQVTQFGKPVTLSCSQTLNHNVMYWYQQKSSQAPKLLFHYYDKDFNNEADTPDNFQSRRPNTSFCFLDIRSPGLGDTAMYLCATTAPGTENTEAFFGQGTRLTVV.

CDR3 sequence: CASRSTADLGLTQYF. CDR3 nucleotides: TGTGCCAGCAGGTCAACGGCGGACCTGGGTCTGACGCAGTATTTT. This chain links TRBV12-3 or TRBV12-4 with TRBJ2-3; D is ambiguous. The CDR3 covers 15 residues. The V end was cut by 6 bases, the J end by 9 bases, with 22 bases between.

This clonotype has only a few counts. This sequence joins TRBV20-1 and TRBJ2-2, with 9 bases aligning to TRBD1. The J segment lost 5 bases and the V segment lost 4 bases, leaving 14 bases of the junction unmatched. Germline CDR1 reads DFQATT; CDR2 reads SNEGSKA (reference sequence). This CDR3 comprises 17 residues. The CDR3 nucleotides are TGCAGTGCTACCACCATCCTCCACAGGGGGCTTACCGGGGAGCTGTTTTTT. Protein: CSATTILHRGLTGELFF.

The chain recombines TRBV11-2 with TRBJ1-6; D is undetermined. The CDR3 is made up of 11 amino acids. Germline loops: CDR1 SGHAT, CDR2 FQNNGV. Trimming left V 5 bases short and J 9 bases short, with 5 bases between. The CDR3 here is CASSRSSPLHF. The CDR3 nucleotides are TGTGCCAGCAGCCGGAGTTCACCCCTCCACTTT.

This clonotype was seen ten or more times. This chain connects TRBV18 to TRBJ2-7; D unresolved. Trimming pared 2 bases from V and 0 bases from J, leaving 8 bases between. CDR1 is KGHSH, CDR2 LQKENI, per germline. The length of the CDR3 is 14 residues. CDR3: CASSPDGSSYEQYF. In DNA form, the CDR3 reads TGTGCCAGCTCACCAGACGGCAGCTCCTACGAGCAGTACTTC. Based on the CDR3 plus reference TRBV18 and TRBJ2-7, the full variable domain is NAGVMQNPRHLVRRRGQEARLRCSPMKGHSHVYWYRQLPEEGLKFMVYLQKENIIDESGMPKERFSAEFPKEGPSILRIQQVVRGDSAAYFCASSPDGSSYEQYFGPGTRLTVT.

The chain recombines TRBV2 with TRBJ1-5; TRBD1 aligns across 8 bases. Unmatched junction bases numbered 3, after V lost 3 bases and J lost 5 bases. Germline lookup yields CDR1 SNHLY and CDR2 FYNNEI. This CDR3 region has 14 residues. Written as DNA, the CDR3 is TGTGCCAGCAGTGACGCAGGGGGCTATCAGCCCCAGCATTTT. It codes for CASSDAGGYQPQHF.

This clonotype was observed at least ten times. The chain employs TRBV27 and TRBJ2-2, with unresolved D. CDR1 MNHEY and CDR2 SMNVEV come from the germline V gene (reference sequence). Trimming removed 1 base at V and 7 bases at J, with 4 bases between. The CDR3 contains 12 residues. The CDR3: CASSLLGGELFF. CDR3 bases: TGTGCCAGCAGTTTATTAGGCGGGGAGCTGTTTTTT.

This sequence joins TRBV6-2 or TRBV6-3 and TRBJ1-2; TRBD1 might be the D (5 bases). Germline CDR1 MNHEY, CDR2 SVGEGT. CDR3 size: 12 residues. Trimming pared 7 bases from V and 8 bases from J, leaving 14 bases between. CDR3 DNA sequence: TGTGCCAGCACGGGGGAAACCCACGGCTACACCTTC. This sequence encodes CASTGETHGYTF.

The gene calls are TRBV21-1 and TRBJ2-3; TRBD1 is the table's D call, not checked against the DNA. TRBV21-1 is a pseudogene segment. The CDR3 sequence is 18 residues long. Written as DNA, the CDR3 is TGTGCCAGCAGGGGCGAATATCGGGGGGGGCCTGGAACAGATACGCAGTATTTT. It codes for CASRGEYRGGPGTDTQYF.

This clonotype appeared a few times. The CDR3 DNA sequence: TGTGCCAGCAGTCGGGCCCTCACAGATACGCAGTATTTT. This encodes CASSRALTDTQYF. The V and J genes are TRBV6-1 and TRBJ2-3, with unresolved D. Germline CDR1 reads MNHNS; CDR2 reads SASEGT. V lost 5 bases to trimming and J lost 2 bases, with 8 bases between them. There are 13 residues in the CDR3.

CDR3 sequence: CASGGGPLQSNQYF. The CDR3 DNA follows: TGTGCCAGCGGCGGGGGACCCCTCCAGTCTAACCAGTACTTC. The rearrangement joins TRBV11-3 to TRBJ2-5, with TRBD2 identical over 7 bases. Germline V lookup: CDR1 SGHNT, CDR2 YENEEA. This CDR3 is built from 14 residues. V shed 8 bases and J 10 bases; nucleotides not matched to a gene: 16. Combining the CDR3 with reference TRBV11-3 and TRBJ2-5 gives the whole variable domain EAGVVQSPRYKIIEKKQPVAFWCNPISGHNTLYWYLQNLGQGPELLIRYENEEAVDDSQLPKDRFSAERLKGVDSTLKIQPAELGDSAVYLCASGGGPLQSNQYFGPGTRLLVL.